Following are 17 T cell receptor beta chains from one sample sequenced in a study of cytomegalovirus exposure and HLA in healthy donors. PCR involved 60 Vbeta and 13 Jbeta primers. Clones were read by immunoSEQ multiplex PCR, and TCRdb kept only the in-frame ones, dropping some. Seen here are under 200,000 clones, roughly 79% observed once, and the top ten hold over 11%. Sequenced input: PBMCs. These receptors came from a man aged 50 to 60 in good health and CMV-seropositive.

The V and J genes are TRBV5-1 and TRBJ2-7; D may be TRBD1 (5 bases). The CDR3 length is 14 residues. Germline V gene lookup returns CDR1 SGHRS and CDR2 YFSETQ. Trimming took off 0 bases at V and 1 base at J, with 8 bases between the two ends. This CDR3 is CASSLGQGSYEQYV. The CDR3 DNA reads as TGCGCCAGCAGCTTGGGGCAGGGATCCTACGAGCAGTACGTC.

V and J are TRBV4-3 and TRBJ2-4; 7 nucleotides agree with TRBD1. The CDR3 extends over 14 amino acids. Germline loops: CDR1 LGHNA, CDR2 YSLEER. J gave up 11 bases and V 0 bases, and 7 bases lay outside the gene matches. CDR3 loop: CASSQDTGTDLQYF. CDR3 bases: TGCGCCAGCAGCCAAGATACAGGGACAGACCTTCAGTACTTC.

The V and J genes are TRBV15 and TRBJ1-1; D perhaps matches TRBD1 (6 bases). Germline V CDR1 and CDR2: LNHNV, YYDKDF (reference sequence). This CDR3 is 16 amino acids long. The V and J ends lost 9 bases and 0 bases respectively, with 20 bases between them. The DNA for the CDR3 is TGTGCCACTCTCCAGTCCCAGGGGCCGCTGAACACTGAAGCTTTCTTT. Its protein product is CATLQSQGPLNTEAFF.

This clone has a single count. The chain uses TRBV4-2 and TRBJ2-3, with TRBD2 matching over 14 bases. Germline V gene lookup returns CDR1 LGHNA and CDR2 YNFKEQ. Trimming took 1 base from V and 6 from J; bases not matched to a gene: 9. The CDR3 runs to 18 residues. The CDR3 sequence is CASSQGYGTSGGRDTQYF. As DNA, the CDR3 is TGTGCCAGCAGCCAAGGGTACGGGACTAGCGGGGGTCGGGATACGCAGTATTTT.

The genes are TRBV5-4 and TRBJ2-7; TRBD2 agrees at 8 bases. Germline values: CDR1 SGHNT, CDR2 YYREEE (reference sequence). V gave up 0 bases and J gave up 3 bases; unmatched junction bases: 11. The CDR3 has 17 amino acids. CDR3 protein: CASSLVSGGDLGYEQYF. The CDR3 DNA reads as TGTGCCAGCAGCTTGGTGAGCGGGGGTGACCTTGGCTACGAGCAGTACTTC.

This chain joins TRBV19 and TRBJ1-5; no reliable D call. Germline assignment: CDR1 LNHDA and CDR2 SQIVND (reference sequence). Trimming removed 7 bases at V and 1 base at J, with 11 bases between. The CDR3 runs 14 residues. CDR3 nucleotides: TGTGCCAGTAAAGAGGGTTGGAGCAATCAGCCCCAGCATTTT. The encoded protein is CASKEGWSNQPQHF.

This clone was counted once. The V call is TRBV7-9, the J call TRBJ2-1; maybe TRBD2 (7 bases). CDR3 length: 14 amino acids. CDR1 SEHNR and CDR2 FQNEAQ come from the germline V gene (reference sequence). V was clipped by 0 bases and J by 10 bases, with 13 bases between them. The CDR3 DNA is TGTGCCAGCAGCTTAGCACAGGGAGCGGGAGAGCAGTTCTTC. Protein sequence: CASSLAQGAGEQFF.

The chain has TRBV5-1 and TRBJ2-7; the D gene is possibly TRBD2 (5 bases). The CDR3 consists of 14 residues. Trimming cost V 0 bases and J 3 bases, with 10 bases left between them. Germline CDR1 and CDR2: SGHRS and YFSETQ. The CDR3 loop is CASSLGTGNYEQYV. The CDR3 DNA is TGCGCCAGCAGCTTGGGCACCGGGAACTACGAGCAGTACGTC.

The V call is TRBV19, the J call TRBJ1-1, with TRBD1 matching 9 bases. The CDR3 sequence is 15 residues long. Germline V CDR1 and CDR2: LNHDA, SQIVND (reference sequence). J gave up 2 bases and V 6 bases, and 7 bases lay outside the gene matches. The CDR3 sequence is CASSTTGGTNTEAFF. The CDR3 region has the DNA TGTGCCAGTAGCACTACAGGGGGCACTAACACTGAAGCTTTCTTT.

The chain employs TRBV30 and TRBJ1-1; D is unclear. In germline, CDR1 is GTSNPN, CDR2 SVGIG (reference sequence). The CDR3 runs to 14 residues. Trimming removed 3 bases at V and 0 bases at J, with 11 bases between. DNA of the CDR3: TGTGCCTGGAGGCCTTACGGGGTGAACACTGAAGCTTTCTTT. It encodes CAWRPYGVNTEAFF.

The chain employs TRBV4-3 and TRBJ1-2, with D uncertain. The V and J ends lost 0 bases and 8 bases respectively, with 10 bases between them. Per germline, CDR1 LGHNA and CDR2 YSLEER. This CDR3 is 13 amino acids long. The CDR3 sequence is CASSQDQAKGYTF. CDR3 bases: TGCGCCAGCAGCCAAGATCAGGCGAAAGGCTACACCTTC.

The rearrangement links TRBV19 to TRBJ2-1; 8 bases line up with TRBD2. V dropped 5 bases and J dropped 7; count of bases not matched to a gene: 10. CDR3 length equals 15 residues. Germline V gives CDR1 LNHDA, CDR2 SQIVND (reference sequence). The DNA for the CDR3 is TGTGCCAGTAGTTCGTTCGGGGGGGAGTGGAATGAGCAGTTCTTC. Its protein is CASSSFGGEWNEQFF.

This clone was picked up one time. V usage is TRBV5-1 and J usage is TRBJ2-3; D is unclear. The CDR3 length is 13 residues. With 4 bases removed from V and 4 bases from J, the gap between germline ends came to 10 bases. Per the germline V gene, CDR1 is SGHRS and CDR2 is YFSETQ. This CDR3 reads CASSRSRADTQYF. The DNA of the CDR3 is TGCGCCAGCAGCCGTAGCCGGGCAGATACGCAGTATTTT. The full variable domain, with the rest looked up from reference TRBV5-1 and TRBJ2-3, is KAGVTQTPRYLIKTRGQQVTLSCSPISGHRSVSWYQQTPGQGLQFLFEYFSETQRNKGNFPGRFSGRQFSNSRSEMNVSTLELGDSALYLCASSRSRADTQYFGPGTRLTVL.

The V and J genes are TRBV4-1 and TRBJ2-2; D might be TRBD2 (6 bases). The V gene lost 7 bases and the J gene lost 0 bases, with 15 bases spanning the gap. This CDR3 spans 16 amino acids. Per germline, CDR1 MGHRA and CDR2 YSYEKL. The CDR3 coding sequence is TGCGCCAGCAAAGCGGGCCATTCGACGAACACCGGGGAGCTGTTTTTT. Amino acid sequence: CASKAGHSTNTGELFF.

The gene calls are TRBV6-1 and TRBJ2-1; 8 positions match TRBD1. J gave up 3 bases and V 2 bases, and 6 bases lay outside the gene matches. Germline-derived CDR1 and CDR2 are MNHNS and SASEGT. CDR3 length: 16 residues. CDR3 bases: TGTGCCAGCAGTGAATCTGGGACAGGAAACTACAATGAGCAGTTCTTC. Encoded protein: CASSESGTGNYNEQFF.

This sequence joins TRBV15 and TRBJ2-1; TRBD2 is a possible D gene (6 bases). The germline CDR1 and CDR2 sequences are LNHNV and YYDKDF (reference sequence). V shed 0 bases and J shed 3 bases, with 9 bases lying between them. CDR3 length: 15 amino acids. The CDR3, as DNA: TGTGCCACCAGCAGAGATGGGGGGTACTACAATGAGCAGTTCTTC. It specifies CATSRDGGYYNEQFF.

The gene calls are TRBV29-1 and TRBJ2-5; TRBD2 matches 7 bases. The CDR3 loop spans 14 amino acids. The germline gives CDR1 SQVTM, CDR2 ANQGSEA. V lost 8 bases, J lost 0 bases, and 9 bases stayed unmatched. CDR3 residues: CSFSPLADQETQYF. Here the CDR3 DNA reads TGCAGCTTCTCTCCCCTAGCGGACCAAGAGACCCAGTACTTC.